Here is one T cell receptor (beta chain) with its context. Its antigen is still unknown. Sequenced by immunoSEQ multiplex PCR; TCRdb stores in-frame clones only, minus some. Of some 76,000 clones in the sample, 93% were seen once. Germline CDR1 SGDLS, CDR2 YYNGEE. The CDR3 extends over 16 amino acids. Trimming removed 1 base at V and 0 bases at J, with 11 bases between. These data originate in a study of OX40 agonist ivuxolimab in advanced cancers. On the study more broadly: Earlier anti-PD-1, anti-PD-L1 or anti-CTLA-4 therapy was permitted; over 35% had received some. Whole-study results and caveats: Some nonresponders additionally presented with little normalized T-cell clonal expansion.

Source: CD4+ or CD8+ T cells sorted from blood, taken in a trial of the OX40 agonist ivuxolimab. This rearrangement joins TRBV9 to TRBJ2-1, with D possibly being TRBD2 (5 bases). The TCR originated in an adult with an advanced solid tumor such as melanoma, head and neck, liver or kidney cancer. Here the CDR3 reads CASSVSGGSSYNEQFF. CDR3 nucleotide sequence: TGTGCCAGCAGCGTATCCGGTGGGAGCTCCTACAATGAGCAGTTCTTC.